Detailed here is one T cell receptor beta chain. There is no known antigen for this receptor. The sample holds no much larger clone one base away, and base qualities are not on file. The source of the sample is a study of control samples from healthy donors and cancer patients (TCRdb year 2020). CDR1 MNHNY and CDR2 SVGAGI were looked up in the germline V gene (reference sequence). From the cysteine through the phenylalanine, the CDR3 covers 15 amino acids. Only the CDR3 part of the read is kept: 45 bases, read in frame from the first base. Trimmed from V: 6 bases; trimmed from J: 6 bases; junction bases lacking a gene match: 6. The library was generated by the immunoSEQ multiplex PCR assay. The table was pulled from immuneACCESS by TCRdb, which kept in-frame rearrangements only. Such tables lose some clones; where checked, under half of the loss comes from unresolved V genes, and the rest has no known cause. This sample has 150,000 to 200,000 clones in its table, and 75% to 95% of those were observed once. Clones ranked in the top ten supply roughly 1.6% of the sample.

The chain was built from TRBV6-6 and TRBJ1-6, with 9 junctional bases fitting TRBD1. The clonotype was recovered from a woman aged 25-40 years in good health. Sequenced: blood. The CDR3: CASRETGGSNSPLHF. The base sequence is TGTGCCAGCAGGGAGACAGGGGGAAGTAATTCACCCCTCCACTTT.